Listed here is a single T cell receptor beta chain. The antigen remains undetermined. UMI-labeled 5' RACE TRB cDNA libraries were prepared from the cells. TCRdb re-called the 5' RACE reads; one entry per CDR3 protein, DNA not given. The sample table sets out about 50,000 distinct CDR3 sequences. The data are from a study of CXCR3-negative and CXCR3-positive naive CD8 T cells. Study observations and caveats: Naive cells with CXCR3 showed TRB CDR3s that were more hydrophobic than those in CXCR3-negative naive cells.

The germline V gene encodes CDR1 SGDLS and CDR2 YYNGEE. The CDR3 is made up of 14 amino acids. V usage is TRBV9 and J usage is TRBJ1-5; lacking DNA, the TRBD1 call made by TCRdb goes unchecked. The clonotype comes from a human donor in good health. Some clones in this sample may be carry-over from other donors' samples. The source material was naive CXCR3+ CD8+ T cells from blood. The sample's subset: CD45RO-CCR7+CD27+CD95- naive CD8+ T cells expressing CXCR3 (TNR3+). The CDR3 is CASNAGGSNQPQHF.